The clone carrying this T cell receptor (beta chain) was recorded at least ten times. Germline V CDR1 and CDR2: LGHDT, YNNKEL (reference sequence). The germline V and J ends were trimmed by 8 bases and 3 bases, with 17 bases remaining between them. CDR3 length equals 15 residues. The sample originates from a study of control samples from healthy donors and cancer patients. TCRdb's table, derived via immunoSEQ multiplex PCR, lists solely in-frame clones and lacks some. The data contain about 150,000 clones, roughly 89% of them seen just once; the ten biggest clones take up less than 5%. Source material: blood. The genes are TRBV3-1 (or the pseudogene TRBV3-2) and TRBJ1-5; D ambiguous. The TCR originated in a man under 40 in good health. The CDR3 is CASGLEAGDNQPQHF. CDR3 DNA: TGTGCCAGCGGACTAGAGGCGGGTGACAATCAGCCCCAGCATTTT.